This note documents a single TCR beta chain sequence. These data are taken from a study of blood T cell repertoires in COVID-19. At the level of the study: The analysed material was cDNA or gDNA that came from T cells, B-cell-depleted T cells, or PBMCs.

Original processing notes: How many nucleated cells were present was estimated from reference gene primer amplification. Sequencing used immunoSEQ multiplex PCR; TCRdb keeps in-frame clones, though not all of them. The V and J calls and clone size are taken from that table; D and trimming were inferred from the DNA. This table holds 55,000 to 80,000 clones, around 85% found once. The CDR3 contains 13 residues. Trimming removed 4 bases at V and 6 bases at J, with 14 bases between. CDR1 is SQVTM, CDR2 ANQGSEA, per germline. The sequencing sample was made of peripheral blood. The TCR sequence derives from a man in his 60s with acute or convalescent COVID-19. V gene TRBV29-1 combines with J gene TRBJ2-3; TRBD2 is a possible D gene (5 bases). CDR3 sequence reads: CSVAPRGFDTQYF. The CDR3 DNA is TGCAGCGTTGCGCCCCGAGGGTTCGATACGCAGTATTTT.